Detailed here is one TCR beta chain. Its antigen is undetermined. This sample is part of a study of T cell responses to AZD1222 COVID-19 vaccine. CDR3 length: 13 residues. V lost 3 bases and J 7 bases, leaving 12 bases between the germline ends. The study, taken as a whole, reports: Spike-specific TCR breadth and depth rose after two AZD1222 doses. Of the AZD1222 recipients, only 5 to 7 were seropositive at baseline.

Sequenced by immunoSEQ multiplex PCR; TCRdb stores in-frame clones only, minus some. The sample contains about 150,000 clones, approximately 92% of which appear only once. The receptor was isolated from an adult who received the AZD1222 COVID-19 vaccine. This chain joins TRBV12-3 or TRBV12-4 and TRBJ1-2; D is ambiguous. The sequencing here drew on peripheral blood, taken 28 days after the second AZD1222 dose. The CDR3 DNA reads TGTGCCAGCAGTTTTAACGGCGTCGGTGGCTACACCTTC. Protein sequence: CASSFNGVGGYTF.